This entry is about one T cell receptor (beta chain). Ten or more counts support this clonotype. The specificity of this receptor is unknown. Base qualities are missing; no much larger clone stands one base away. The CDR3, from cysteine to phenylalanine, totals 17 residues. The DNA shown is the 51-base CDR3, in frame from base 1. Ends trimmed: V by 2 bases, J by 1 base; bases unmatched to a gene: 10. CDR1 MDHEN and CDR2 SYDVKM were looked up in the germline V gene. These data originate in a study of regulatory T cells in long-lasting Graves disease (dated by TCRdb to about 2021). About the study as a whole: Newly diagnosed Graves' disease patients had taken antithyroid drugs for less than 3 months. Patients with persistent Graves' disease were compared with patients with newly diagnosed Graves' disease using TCR sequencing and RNA sequencing of peripheral blood. The study took place in China and was registered as a clinical trial. A total of 35 or so samples were covered by TCR sequencing, comprising around 13 persistent and roughly 20 newly diagnosed Graves' disease patients.

Interpreted using the paper, the time point label stands for: newly diagnosed GD, antithyroid drugs for less than 3 months. For both TCR sequencing and RNA sequencing, RNA was extracted from PBMCs using TRIzol. The diagnosis of Graves' disease was made according to American Thyroid Association guidelines. The patients came from an endocrinology department in Xi'an, China. Each patient gave roughly 10 milliliters of peripheral blood, collected in an EDTA anticoagulant tube. Ficoll Paque Plus density gradient separation was used to isolate PBMCs, and no further T cell sorting was done. An Agilent 2100 Bioanalyzer and agarose gel were used to assess RNA quality, and a NanoDrop 2000 was used to measure RNA concentration. Receptors were amplified or captured by multiplex PCR. Sequencing was performed on an Illumina HiSeq 4000. TCR beta libraries were built with iRepertoire HTBI primers and Arm-PCR amplification of CDR3 regions. Before sequencing, the PCR products went through gel purification. Per the original workflow: Gene usage analysis of CDR3 amino acid clonotypes relied on the 60 to 65 TRBV and about 15 TRBJ segments identified across samples. COPE and FqMerger were used to merge the filtered high-quality paired reads into contigs. BLAST was used to align contigs to IMGT TRBV, TRBD and TRBJ reference genes, with CDR3 defined following IMGT. Any clonotype with a frequency above 0.1% was classified as a highly expanded clone. Shannon entropy served as the measure of repertoire diversity, while the Gini coefficient captured V-J evenness. A clonotype found in more than one individual was treated as public. TCRdb reran the public reads through fastp at Q25 and MiXCR, keeping productive beta chains. One record per CDR3 amino acid sequence lists the most common genes and DNA. For this entry, the V and J calls and clone size follow TCRdb and not the study's own pipeline. The sample table holds 350,000 to 550,000 distinct CDR3 sequences, of which 11% to 15% were seen once. Of the sample, roughly 18% is held by the ten largest clones.

What the work shows at the level of the full study, not this receptor alone: Persistent disease showed preferential use of TRBV28, TRBJ1-2 and TRBJ2-5, whereas newly diagnosed disease favored TRBV20-1 and TRBJ2-1. The study examined only peripheral blood because the primary lesion, thyroid tissue, could not be accessed. Persistent Graves' disease patients showed lower TCR Shannon entropy and fewer highly expanded clones than newly diagnosed patients, suggesting clonal expansion. The small sample size was acknowledged by the authors as a limitation that may reduce accuracy. Sequencing and analysis were limited to the TCR beta chain. Persistent patients shared more public clonotypes among themselves (more than 2,500) than newly diagnosed patients did (nearly 1,000).

The sample was also reused in another study, on T cells in Graves' hyperthyroidism and ophthalmopathy. Per the second study: A patient counted as having stable Graves' hyperthyroidism if no progression to ophthalmopathy occurred over 18 months of follow-up. Hyperthyroidism patients were aged 18 to 65 years and newly diagnosed, with disease duration of less than 2 months. Exclusion was applied to patients with uncontrolled infections, other autoimmune diseases, pregnancy or lactation. Diagnoses relied on clinical symptoms, serum thyroxine and TRAb, thyroid ultrasound and orbital computed tomography. A first-round RT-PCR of the TCR CDR3 used the HTBI primer set with the Qiagen OneStep RT-PCR kit. Most expanded thyroid clonotypes (frequency above 0.001) were also detected in blood, a finding suggesting that blood repertoires may reflect thyroid immune responses. In cross-validation, a model built on a 13 V-J signature told ophthalmopathy apart from stable hyperthyroidism with 85% to 90% sensitivity and about 81% specificity, and in testing the same model reached 80%/75%. In validation, the model predicted progression to ophthalmopathy a median of roughly 6.5 months before onset, with 70% to 71% sensitivity and roughly 77% specificity. To identify distinguishing TCR V-J signatures, a discovery cohort of around 100 patients was used, comprising approximately 40 with Graves' ophthalmopathy and under 60 with stable Graves' hyperthyroidism. Prospective prediction of ophthalmopathy was tested in an independent validation cohort consisting of 18 to 20 hyperthyroidism patients and around 16 patients who later progressed to ophthalmopathy. For training and testing, the 100 or so patients in the discovery cohort were randomly divided in a 7:3 ratio. Thyroid tissue and blood T-cell repertoires from several Graves' hyperthyroidism patients were also compared in the study. Once sampling was done, hyperthyroidism patients were given methimazole at a starting dose of 30 mg daily, whereas ophthalmopathy patients were given high-dose intravenous methylprednisolone. Libraries were constructed in a second round of multiplex PCR, after which size selection and purification were performed. Paired-end sequencing of the libraries was performed with 100 bp reads on an Illumina HiSeq2000. Raw data were processed with SOAPnuke, discarding reads with adapters, uncalled bases, mean Phred below 15, or no exact constant-primer or identifier match. High-quality paired reads were merged with COPE v1.2.5, and unique nucleotide sequences were defined as clonotypes. MiTCR v1.1 was used to align clonotypes to the IMGT TRBV, TRBD and TRBJ reference segments. Analysis was restricted to V-J combinations with a frequency above 0.0001, which covered 99.2% of repertoires. A TCS score was defined as the ratio of F50 (clonal expansion) to E x V (chaos), with BLOSUM62-based TCRdist applied between CDR3 peptides within each V-J. Welch's t-statistics and random forest reduced roughly 500 V-J features to roughly 13, which were used in a naive Bayes classifier (R e1071). No statistical method was used to fix the sample size in advance, and group allocation was not hidden from the investigators. According to the paper, TCR Vbeta CDR3 sequencing was carried out on more than 120 peripheral blood samples, which came from more than 40 ophthalmopathy, 75 or so hyperthyroidism and roughly 17 progressor patients.

Sequenced material: peripheral blood mononuclear cells (PBMCs), taken at new diagnosis, from a patient treated with antithyroid drugs. This receptor was taken from a woman aged 45-65 years with Graves disease. Donor details come from another sample of the same person, matched by shared clones. The rearranged segments are TRBV28 and TRBJ2-7; 8 bases in the junction line up with TRBD2. The CDR3 sequence is CASSLRGVAGGSYEQYF. Read as DNA, the sequence is TGTGCCAGCAGTTTACGAGGGGTGGCGGGAGGTTCCTACGAGCAGTACTTC.